This TCR beta chain was profiled in a study of shared clonotypes between healthy human individuals. Study-wide results and caveats: Only blood samples were collected, and tissue repertoires likely differ.

CD45RO-negative, CCR7-selected cells formed the naive CD8 fraction, which excluded terminally differentiated effector memory CD45RA+ cells. The sorted-subset replicate PCRs were given around 200 ng DNA, which is tens of thousands of T cell genomes. Here immunoSEQ multiplex PCR was the method, and the copy in TCRdb shows in-frame clones only, minus some. In the table there are roughly 550,000 clones, 95% to 96% of which are singletons. V was cut by 2 bases and J by 2 bases, with 14 bases left in between. This CDR3 contains 16 residues. Germline loops: CDR1 LNHDA, CDR2 SQIVND (reference sequence). A word on this clone: The antigen remains undetermined.

The sequenced material came from naive CD8+ T cells sorted from blood. The sequence was collected from a woman under 40 in good health. The genes are TRBV19 and TRBJ2-3; tentative D call: TRBD1 (5 bases). The CDR3 DNA reads as TGTGCCAGTAGTATAATGCTAGGGGTACCCACAGATACGCAGTATTTT. Its protein is CASSIMLGVPTDTQYF.